Listed here is a single T cell receptor beta chain. Its antigen is unidentified. The data belong to a study of cytomegalovirus exposure and HLA in healthy donors. Study-wide context: Out of about 179 million T cells, an earlier analysis found around 110 million unique TCR beta sequences in total. For the roughly 400 genotyped donors, 80% to 90% fell within the Caucasian-associated ancestry cluster. Study-wide findings and caveats: A list of 150 to 200 TCR beta chains associated with cytomegalovirus was given. In an earlier analysis, about 87% or about 30%: the productive usage of most TCR beta V segments.

Losses at the gene ends were 7 bases for V and 6 bases for J; bases not matched to a gene: 8. This CDR3 is 13 amino acids long. The germline V gene encodes CDR1 SGHVS and CDR2 FNYEAQ. The PCR made use of 60 Vbeta and 13 Jbeta primers. Measured with immunoSEQ multiplex PCR; TCRdb has only the in-frame clones, and not every one. The sample lists some 180,000 clones; roughly a tenth were seen once. Sequencing used PBMCs. This receptor was identified in a woman under 40 in good health and CMV-seropositive. The chain employs TRBV7-6 and TRBJ2-5; 7 bases line up with TRBD2. The CDR3 loop is CASTSGEGKTQYF. The CDR3 DNA follows: TGTGCCAGCACCTCCGGGGAGGGAAAGACCCAGTACTTC. The full variable domain, rest sourced from reference TRBV7-6 and TRBJ2-5, is GAGVSQSPRYKVTKRGQDVALRCDPISGHVSLYWYRQALGQGPEFLTYFNYEAQQDKSGLPNDRFSAERPEGSISTLTIQRTEQRDSAMYRCASTSGEGKTQYFGPGTRLLVL.